These T cell receptor beta chains were read from a single sample in a study of CD4 T cell repertoires in COVID-19. The repertoire was sequenced with immunoSEQ multiplex PCR; TCRdb's copy has only in-frame clones and lacks some. The sample lists fewer than 10,000 clones, approximately 81% occurring once. The sample in question was effector memory CD4+ T cells from blood, obtained before the COVID-19 pandemic. The receptors originated from a human donor who had COVID-19. Both conserved end residues are part of each CDR3.

>TRBV10-3|TRBJ2-7
CAISDLTGPQREQYF
>TRBV6-1|TRBJ1-6
CASSGVGNNSPLHF
>TRBV5-1|TRBJ2-3
CASSLAKFEGLAGGPGDTQYF
>TRBV5-1|TRBJ1-4
CASSLSLGRVSEKLFF
>TRBV28|TRBJ2-1
CASTSSGALSSYNEQFF
>TRBV6-1|TRBJ1-1
CASNPGQETEAFF
>TRBV9|TRBJ1-1
CASSVEGALTEAFF
>TRBV7-9|TRBJ2-7
CASSLVAGTPEQYF
>TRBV5-1|TRBJ2-3
CASSLSAFTDTQYF
>TRBV6-5|TRBJ1-4
CASSYRLGAQEKLFF
>TRBV6-4|TRBJ1-6
CASSERGGSPLHF
>TRBV10-3|TRBJ1-1
CAISESTRGTGMNTEAFF
>TRBV27|TRBJ2-2
CASSFRASGRVTGELFF
>TRBV5-6|TRBJ1-3
CASSFAGTGYSGNTIYF
>TRBV6-1|TRBJ2-2
CAGQGFLDTGELFF
>TRBV6-6|TRBJ2-7
CASSYPGDGTYEQYF
>TRBV7-2|TRBJ1-2
CASSPIGQGVDYGYTF
>TRBV6-5|TRBJ2-1
CASSPDHTGGSEQFF
>TRBV9|TRBJ1-4
CASSAPGTVREKLFF
>TRBV7-2|TRBJ2-1
CASRTGTSGAEQFF
>TRBV5-1|TRBJ2-2
CASSTTAGFTGELFF
>TRBV5-5|TRBJ2-6
CASSLAPAGANVLTF